This T cell receptor beta chain was recorded in a study of blood T cells in healthy people across ages. Study outcomes and limitations: The study could not conclusively compare naive and antigen-experienced cells, given its unsorted PBMCs.

Ten or more counts support this clonotype. Antigen specificity is unknown. The authors ran a second PCR of about 6 to 11 cycles using a sample-barcoded 5' primer and a J-beta primer mix. At least 2.5 million CDR3-containing paired-end reads were obtained per sample. TCRdb re-called the 5' RACE reads through MiXCR, storing one row per CDR3 protein. The sample records about 580,000 distinct CDR3 sequences, more than 45% being singletons. Researchers isolated at least 6.5 million PBMCs per sample. The material sequenced was blood. The sequence was obtained from a man older than 75 in good health.

DNA for the CDR3: TGTGCCACCGCGCAGGATAGGACTGGGGCCAACGTCCTGACTTTC. Amino acid sequence: CATAQDRTGANVLTF. V is TRBV6-6 and J is TRBJ2-6; D remains unclear. CDR1 is MNHNY, CDR2 SVGAGI, per germline (reference sequence). The CDR3 is 15 amino acids. V lost 10 bases and J 2 bases, leaving 15 bases between the germline ends.